Listed below are T cell receptor beta chains from one sample, sequenced in a study of CD8 T cells in Susac syndrome. One entry per CDR3 protein, called by TCRdb with MiXCR from the immunoSEQ multiplex PCR reads. The data contain more than 200,000 distinct CDR3 sequences, more than 85% of them singletons. Material for sequencing was CD8+ T cells from PBMCs. These receptors originate from a human donor with multiple sclerosis. Both conserved end residues are part of each CDR3. Each record gives: J gene, CDR3 length, D gene, V gene, clone size, CDR3 protein, CDR3 DNA. D genes are given only for firm matches. Expanded clones are given a class, and other clones once, few, many or no size at all.

TRBJ2-6 | 16 | . | TRBV10-3 | once | CAISNDPPSGANVLTF | TGTGCCATCAGCAACGACCCCCCCTCTGGGGCCAACGTCCTGACTTTC
TRBJ1-3 | 14 | . | TRBV6-1 | . | CASSEFASGNTIYF | TGTGCCAGCAGTGAATTTGCGTCTGGAAACACCATATATTTT
TRBJ2-5 | 15 | . | TRBV7-9 | . | CASSRPGQLQETQYF | TGTGCCAGCAGCCGCCCGGGACAACTGCAAGAGACCCAGTACTTC
TRBJ2-7 | 14 | . | TRBV23-1 | . | CASSHPTESYEQYF | TGCGCCAGCAGTCACCCTACGGAATCCTACGAGCAGTACTTC
TRBJ2-7 | 17 | . | TRBV2 | . | CASSEALPGYVGLSPYF | TGTGCCAGCAGTGAAGCGCTTCCAGGTTACGTCGGGCTTTCTCCCTACTTC
TRBJ2-2 | 12 | . | TRBV5-4 | . | CASSSRAGELFF | TGTGCCAGCAGCTCGAGAGCCGGGGAGCTGTTTTTT
TRBJ2-3 | 12 | . | TRBV20-1 | . | CSASGGGNTQYF | TGCAGTGCTAGCGGGGGCGGGAATACGCAGTATTTT
TRBJ1-5 | 14 | . | TRBV12-3/TRBV12-4 | . | CASSSDIGNQPQHF | TGTGCCAGCAGTTCGGATATAGGCAATCAGCCCCAGCATTTT
TRBJ1-2 | 16 | . | TRBV12-3/TRBV12-4 | . | CASSLGEQTLYYGYTF | TGTGCCAGCAGTTTAGGGGAACAGACGCTATACTATGGCTACACCTTC
TRBJ2-7 | 13 | . | TRBV6-6 | once | CASSSGGYDEQYF | TGTGCCAGCAGTTCTGGTGGGTACGACGAGCAGTACTTC
TRBJ2-7 | 15 | TRBD2 | TRBV19 | . | CASRPGTSGVYEQYF | TGTGCCAGTAGACCCGGGACTAGCGGAGTCTACGAGCAGTACTTC
TRBJ2-3 | 14 | . | TRBV25-1 | . | CASSEYGAADTQYF | TGTGCCAGCAGTGAATATGGCGCGGCAGATACGCAGTATTTT
TRBJ1-2 | 18 | . | TRBV7-8 | . | CASSLAMLGKVSRYGYTF | TGTGCCAGCAGCTTAGCGATGCTCGGGAAGGTTTCGCGCTATGGCTACACCTTC
TRBJ2-7 | 13 | . | TRBV20-1 | . | CSARDPSLYEQYF | TGCAGTGCTAGAGATCCGTCCCTCTACGAGCAGTACTTC
TRBJ2-5 | 14 | TRBD2 | TRBV9 | . | CASSVTGGGETQYF | TGTGCCAGCAGCGTCACCGGGGGGGGCGAGACCCAGTACTTC
TRBJ2-7 | 14 | TRBD1 | TRBV13 | . | CASSFRTGEYEQYF | TGTGCCAGCAGCTTCCGGACAGGAGAATACGAGCAGTACTTC
TRBJ2-5 | 14 | . | TRBV7-7 | . | CASSSHGSQETQYF | TGTGCTAGCAGCTCTCACGGGTCGCAAGAGACCCAGTACTTC
TRBJ2-5 | 13 | . | TRBV12-5 | . | CASGSNPLVAQYF | TGTGCTAGTGGTTCCAACCCACTGGTGGCCCAGTACTTC
TRBJ1-2 | 15 | TRBD1 | TRBV7-2 | . | CASSLGGQGAPGYTF | TGTGCCAGCAGCTTAGGGGGACAGGGGGCGCCGGGCTACACCTTC
TRBJ2-7 | 15 | . | TRBV10-3 | . | CAISEPGASSYEQYF | TGTGCCATCAGTGAACCAGGCGCGAGCTCCTACGAGCAGTACTTC
TRBJ2-2 | 14 | . | TRBV13 | . | CATRPQGNTGELFF | TGTGCCACCAGACCACAGGGAAACACCGGGGAGCTGTTTTTT
TRBJ1-2 | 14 | . | TRBV7-8 | . | CASSPSDNSYGYTF | TGTGCCAGCAGCCCCTCAGACAATTCCTATGGCTACACCTTC
TRBJ1-5 | 15 | TRBD1 | TRBV9 | . | CASSVATGVNQPQHF | TGTGCCAGCAGCGTAGCGACAGGGGTGAACCAGCCCCAGCATTTT
TRBJ1-5 | 20 | TRBD1 | TRBV12-3/TRBV12-4 | . | CASRKDRGRREVKFGQPQHF | TGTGCCAGCAGGAAGGACAGGGGGCGGAGGGAAGTTAAGTTTGGTCAGCCCCAGCATTTT
TRBJ2-5 | 16 | TRBD2 | TRBV11-2 | . | CASSTGLAGNQETQYF | TGTGCCAGCAGCACGGGACTAGCGGGAAACCAAGAGACCCAGTACTTC
TRBJ2-7 | 11 | . | TRBV7-6 | few | CASSFGREQYF | TGTGCCAGCAGTTTCGGGCGGGAGCAGTACTTC
TRBJ1-2 | 13 | . | TRBV10-3 | . | CAIPEGTSRGYTF | TGTGCCATCCCAGAGGGGACCTCCCGTGGCTACACCTTC
TRBJ2-5 | 13 | TRBD2 | TRBV13 | . | CASSLGLAETQYF | TGTGCCAGCAGTCTCGGACTAGCGGAGACCCAGTACTTC